The rows below give T cell receptor beta chains drawn from one sample of a study of CD8 T cells in ankylosing spondylitis. TCRdb re-called the 5' RACE reads with MiXCR, one entry per CDR3 protein. In the table there are about 500,000 distinct CDR3 sequences, over 9.5% of which are singletons. The material sequenced was blood, either unsorted or a sorted T cell fraction (not recorded which). The receptors derive from a male donor with ankylosing spondylitis. Both conserved end residues are part of each CDR3. The D gene is left open where the match is weak. The size field is filled for only some rows; it gives once, few, many or a size class.

d_call	j_call	clone_size	v_call	cdr3_aa	cdr3_nt
-	TRBJ1-1	many	TRBV12-3/TRBV12-4	CASSFLPHTEAFF	TGTGCCAGCAGTTTTCTGCCACACACTGAAGCTTTCTTT
-	TRBJ1-4	-	TRBV2	CASSYRWGEKLFF	TGTGCCAGCAGCTACCGTTGGGGTGAAAAACTGTTTTTT
-	TRBJ2-3	many	TRBV12-3/TRBV12-4	CASSSQGDTQYF	TGTGCCAGCAGTTCCCAGGGTGATACGCAGTATTTT
-	TRBJ2-2	few	TRBV20-1	CSARGGGSTGELFF	TGCAGTGCTAGAGGTGGCGGGTCCACCGGGGAGCTGTTTTTT
TRBD2	TRBJ2-5	many	TRBV10-3	CAISESRERGRETQYF	TGTGCCATCAGTGAGTCGAGGGAGCGGGGTCGAGAGACCCAGTACTTC
-	TRBJ1-4	-	TRBV30	CASRDATNEKLFF	TGTGCCTCAAGGGATGCAACTAATGAAAAACTGTTTTTT
TRBD2	TRBJ2-7	few	TRBV7-9	CASSRGSGGSYEQYF	TGTGCCAGCAGCCGAGGCTCGGGGGGAAGCTACGAGCAGTACTTC
-	TRBJ1-2	-	TRBV7-6	CASSPIRGAGYTF	TGTGCCAGCAGCCCGATCCGGGGAGCTGGCTACACCTTC
TRBD2	TRBJ2-7	-	TRBV3-1	CASSQSSGSMYEQYF	TGTGCCAGCAGCCAGTCTAGCGGGAGTATGTACGAGCAGTACTTC
-	TRBJ2-1	few	TRBV20-1	CSAGHFGQFF	TGCAGTGCGGGACACTTTGGGCAGTTCTTC
-	TRBJ2-1	few	TRBV10-3	CAISEGDNEQFF	TGTGCCATCAGTGAAGGGGACAATGAGCAGTTCTTC
-	TRBJ1-2	few	TRBV25-1	CASSPKSSIGGANYGYTF	TGTGCCAGCAGCCCCAAGAGTTCGATAGGGGGAGCTAACTATGGCTACACCTTC
-	TRBJ1-4	few	TRBV12-3/TRBV12-4	CASSSWGATNEKLFF	TGTGCCAGCAGTTCATGGGGGGCAACTAATGAAAAACTGTTTTTT
-	TRBJ1-6	many	TRBV11-2	CASSLQYNSPLHF	TGTGCCAGCAGCTTGCAGTATAATTCACCCCTCCACTTT
TRBD2	TRBJ2-1	-	TRBV20-1	CSAGGSSGSNEQFF	TGCAGTGCTGGAGGGTCTAGCGGGAGTAATGAGCAGTTCTTC
TRBD1	TRBJ1-2	-	TRBV7-9	CASSSVLGGDYGYTF	TGTGCCAGCAGCTCCGTCCTAGGGGGCGACTATGGCTACACCTTC